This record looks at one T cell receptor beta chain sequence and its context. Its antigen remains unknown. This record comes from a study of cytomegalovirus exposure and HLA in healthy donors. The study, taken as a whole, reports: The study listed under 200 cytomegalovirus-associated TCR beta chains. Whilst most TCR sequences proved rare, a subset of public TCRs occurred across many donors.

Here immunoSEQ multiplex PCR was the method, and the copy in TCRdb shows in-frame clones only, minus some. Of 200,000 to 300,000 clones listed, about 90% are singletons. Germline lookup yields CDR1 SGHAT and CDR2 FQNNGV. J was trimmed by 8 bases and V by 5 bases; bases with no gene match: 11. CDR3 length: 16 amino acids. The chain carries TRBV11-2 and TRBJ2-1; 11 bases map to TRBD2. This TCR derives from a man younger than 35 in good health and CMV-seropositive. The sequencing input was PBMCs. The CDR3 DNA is TGTGCCAGCAGCCCCGGGACTAGCGGTTTGGTTGATGAGCAGTTCTTC. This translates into CASSPGTSGLVDEQFF.